These 23 T cell receptor beta chains were all obtained from the same sample, sequenced in a study of blood T cell repertoires in COVID-19. Using immunoSEQ multiplex PCR, the repertoire was profiled, and TCRdb retains in-frame clones only, with some absent. The sample shows tens of thousands of clones, about nine tenths of them seen only once. The sample taken for sequencing was peripheral blood. These receptors all come from a man in his 70s with acute or convalescent COVID-19.

This chain links TRBV2 with TRBJ1-1; 7 bases are a match to TRBD1. V trimming: 7 bases; J trimming: 5 bases; junction bases outside the gene matches: 7. The germline gives CDR1 SNHLY, CDR2 FYNNEI. The CDR3 is 13 amino acids. The CDR3 DNA sequence: TGTGCCAGCATTCCACAGGGGAGGACTGAAGCTTTCTTT. It specifies CASIPQGRTEAFF.

The chain carries TRBV6-5 and TRBJ1-5; TRBD1 is a possible D gene (6 bases). The germline gives CDR1 MNHEY, CDR2 SVGAGI. The CDR3 covers 13 residues. Trimming took off 10 bases at V and 4 bases at J, with 14 bases between the two ends. The DNA for the CDR3 is TGTGCCACCTCAGACAGGATTAATCAGCCCCAGCATTTT. It specifies CATSDRINQPQHF.

The chain couples TRBV2 to TRBJ1-5; a weak D match, TRBD1 (6 bases). Deletions cut 5 bases from V and 1 base from J, with 15 bases between. Germline loops: CDR1 SNHLY, CDR2 FYNNEI. The CDR3 sequence is 16 residues long. CDR3 region: CASSRRQVNSNQPQHF. The CDR3, as DNA: TGTGCCAGCAGTCGGAGACAGGTCAACAGCAATCAGCCCCAGCATTTT.

This sequence joins TRBV29-1 and TRBJ1-3; TRBD1 agrees at 12 bases. Germline V gives CDR1 SQVTM, CDR2 ANQGSEA. Trimming at V came to 6 bases and at J to 0 bases, leaving 12 bases not matched to a gene. This CDR3 spans 18 amino acids. The CDR3 sequence is CSVGPGTGGHSSGNTIYF. CDR3 DNA sequence: TGCAGCGTGGGACCCGGGACAGGGGGCCATAGCTCTGGAAACACCATATATTTT.

This clone was seen only a few times. This chain links TRBV25-1 with TRBJ2-2; 10 nucleotides match TRBD1. The ends lost 2 bases at V and 5 bases at J; junction bases unmatched: 5. This CDR3 is 16 amino acids long. Germline V gives CDR1 MGHDK, CDR2 SYGVNS. The CDR3 coding sequence is TGTGCCAGCAGTGAAATCGGGACAGGGGTGACCGGGGAGCTGTTTTTT. It yields the protein CASSEIGTGVTGELFF.

The chain combines TRBV6-5 with TRBJ2-2; TRBD1 aligns across 9 bases. The CDR3 loop spans 14 amino acids. From germline, CDR1 is MNHEY and CDR2 SVGAGI. The junction had 0 bases not matched to a gene; V was cut back by 4 bases and J by 3 bases. DNA for the CDR3: TGTGCCAGCAGTTGGACAGGGGACACCGGGGAGCTGTTTTTT. This codes for CASSWTGDTGELFF.

This clone was observed once. The J gene is TRBJ2-1, the V gene TRBV4-3; 7 bases are shared with TRBD2. Trimming took 0 bases from V and 4 from J; bases not matched to a gene: 9. In germline, CDR1 is LGHNA, CDR2 YSLEER. CDR3 length: 17 amino acids. CDR3 in amino acids: CASSQDLASGIYNEQFF. CDR3 in DNA: TGCGCCAGCAGCCAAGATCTGGCTAGCGGTATATACAATGAGCAGTTCTTC.

V usage is TRBV14 and J usage is TRBJ2-1; D may be TRBD1 (5 bases). This CDR3 spans 14 amino acids. Germline V gene lookup returns CDR1 SGHDN and CDR2 FVKESK. The V and J ends lost 2 bases and 5 bases respectively, with 10 bases between them. CDR3 sequence reads: CASSQLTGHNEQFF. The CDR3 nucleotides are TGTGCCAGCAGCCAATTAACAGGACACAATGAGCAGTTCTTC.

J is TRBJ1-1 and V is TRBV29-1; the D is unclear. Germline V CDR1 and CDR2: SQVTM, ANQGSEA. The CDR3 extends over 10 amino acids. Trimming removed 8 bases at V and 10 bases at J, with 14 bases between. CDR3 in amino acids: CSIRRAGAFF. CDR3 DNA: TGCAGCATCCGGAGGGCCGGAGCTTTCTTT.

The gene calls are TRBV9 and TRBJ2-3; 7 nucleotides line up with TRBD1. Germline V CDR1 and CDR2: SGDLS, YYNGEE. Trimming removed 4 bases from V and 2 bases from J; junction bases left unmatched: 7. The CDR3 length is 15 residues. This chain's CDR3 is CASSRTGVVTDTQYF. The CDR3 DNA sequence: TGTGCCAGCAGCCGAACAGGGGTCGTCACAGATACGCAGTATTTT. Variable domain in full (rest from reference TRBV9 and TRBJ2-3): DSGVTQTPKHLITATGQRVTLRCSPRSGDLSVYWYQQSLDQGLQFLIQYYNGEERAKGNILERFSAQQFPDLHSELNLSSLELGDSALYFCASSRTGVVTDTQYFGPGTRLTVL.

The gene calls are TRBV13 and TRBJ1-2; TRBD1 matches 7 bases. The V gene end was trimmed by 5 bases and the J gene end by 7 bases; junction bases not matched to a gene: 4. The CDR3 loop spans 12 amino acids. Germline assignment: CDR1 PRHDT and CDR2 FYEKMQ (reference sequence). CDR3 DNA sequence: TGTGCCAGCAGCGAAGGGGGCGGTGGCTACACCTTC. Translating gives CASSEGGGGYTF. Filled out from reference TRBV13 and TRBJ1-2, the complete variable domain reads AAGVIQSPRHLIKEKRETATLKCYPIPRHDTVYWYQQGPGQDPQFLISFYEKMQSDKGSIPDRFSAQQFSDYHSELNMSSLELGDSALYFCASSEGGGGYTFGSGTRLTVV.

This clone was recorded only once. V is TRBV9 and J is TRBJ2-3; 7 nucleotides match TRBD2. From germline, CDR1 is SGDLS and CDR2 YYNGEE. The V segment lost 4 bases and the J segment 0 bases; nucleotides outside the gene matches: 5. The CDR3 runs to 15 residues. The CDR3 DNA reads TGTGCCAGCAGCCCGGACGGGGGGAGCACAGATACGCAGTATTTT. It codes for CASSPDGGSTDTQYF. Filled out from reference TRBV9 and TRBJ2-3, the complete variable domain reads DSGVTQTPKHLITATGQRVTLRCSPRSGDLSVYWYQQSLDQGLQFLIQYYNGEERAKGNILERFSAQQFPDLHSELNLSSLELGDSALYFCASSPDGGSTDTQYFGPGTRLTVL.

The rearrangement joins TRBV4-2 to TRBJ2-2, with unresolved D. The CDR3 runs to 18 residues. Germline V gives CDR1 LGHNA, CDR2 YNFKEQ. Trimming cost V 0 bases and J 2 bases, with 16 bases left between them. The CDR3 sequence is CASSQEPWLGSNTGELFF. The CDR3 DNA is TGTGCCAGCAGCCAAGAGCCGTGGCTTGGCTCTAACACCGGGGAGCTGTTTTTT.

This clone has a single count. The chain uses TRBV19 and TRBJ1-5, with D tentatively TRBD1 (5 bases). Germline V CDR1 and CDR2: LNHDA, SQIVND (reference sequence). V was trimmed by 4 bases and J by 3 bases, leaving 13 bases between them. This CDR3 comprises 15 residues. The CDR3: CASSTTGGPNQPQHF. The DNA for the CDR3 is TGTGCCAGTAGTACTACAGGCGGCCCCAATCAGCCCCAGCATTTT.

The chain has TRBV9 and TRBJ1-1; TRBD1 is a possible D gene (5 bases). V dropped 0 bases and J dropped 7 bases, with 16 bases sitting between them. CDR1 is SGDLS, CDR2 YYNGEE, per germline. This CDR3 region has 15 residues. This CDR3 is CASSVELGGVSEAFF. CDR3 nucleotide sequence: TGTGCCAGCAGCGTAGAGCTCGGGGGGGTGAGTGAAGCTTTCTTT.

This chain joins TRBV4-3 and TRBJ1-1; D call uncertain. The ends were cut back, 0 bases at V and 4 bases at J, with 9 bases in the middle. The CDR3 has 14 residues. CDR1 is LGHNA and CDR2 is YSLEER in the germline V gene. DNA of the CDR3: TGCGCCAGCAGCCAAGATTTCGGTATCACTGAAGCTTTCTTT. The encoded protein is CASSQDFGITEAFF.

This sequence joins TRBV5-8 and TRBJ1-1; 9 bases agree with TRBD1. CDR1 SGHTS and CDR2 YDEGEE come from the germline V gene. Germline trimming cut 4 bases from V and 2 bases from J; bases unmatched to any gene: 9. The CDR3 is 16 amino acids. The CDR3, as DNA: TGTGCCAGCAGCCCAAAAAGGACAGGGGAAAACACTGAAGCTTTCTTT. This codes for CASSPKRTGENTEAFF.

The CDR3: CAIKGSGNTIYF. The CDR3 DNA sequence: TGTGCCATCAAGGGGTCTGGAAACACCATATATTTT. The V call is TRBV10-3, the J call TRBJ1-3, with a weak D call TRBD1 (5 bases). The CDR3 is 12 amino acids. Trimming shortened V by 7 bases and J by 1 base, and 5 bases separated the two germline ends. The germline V gene encodes CDR1 ENHRY and CDR2 SYGVKD.

This clone appeared a few times. V gene TRBV10-3 combines with J gene TRBJ2-1; 7 bases are a match to TRBD1. Germline CDR1 and CDR2: ENHRY and SYGVKD. Trimming took 7 bases from V and 8 from J; bases not matched to a gene: 14. CDR3 length: 15 residues. CDR3 sequence (DNA): TGTGCCATCACTCCTGAGGGGACAGCAGTTTATGAGCAGTTCTTC. Translated: CAITPEGTAVYEQFF.

The rearrangement joins TRBV10-1 to TRBJ2-7; 8 positions agree with TRBD2. Trimming cost V 4 bases and J 9 bases; bases outside gene matches: 14. The CDR3 is 15 amino acids. Per germline, CDR1 WNHNN and CDR2 SYGVQD (reference sequence). The chain's CDR3 is CASSVFFGLARRQYF. CDR3 DNA sequence: TGCGCCAGCAGTGTGTTTTTCGGACTAGCTCGTAGGCAGTACTTC.

The chain employs TRBV7-2 and TRBJ2-7; tentative D call: TRBD1 (6 bases). Trimming took 5 bases from V and 1 from J, leaving 12 bases between them. There are 14 residues in the CDR3. Germline assignment: CDR1 SGHTA and CDR2 FQGNSA. In DNA, the CDR3 is TGTGCCAGCAGCGCCGGGACACAATCCTACGAGCAGTACGTC. It yields the protein CASSAGTQSYEQYV.

This chain connects TRBV6-2 or TRBV6-3 to TRBJ2-3; 8 bases are shared with TRBD2. Germline V gives CDR1 MNHEY, CDR2 SVGEGT. The CDR3 totals 17 residues. The junction had 5 bases not matched to a gene; V was cut back by 0 bases and J by 0 bases. The CDR3 protein is CASSYSELAVSTDTQYF. The CDR3 nucleotides read TGTGCCAGCAGTTACTCCGAACTAGCGGTTAGCACAGATACGCAGTATTTT.

V is TRBV30 and J is TRBJ2-7, with D maybe TRBD2 (5 bases). Germline V gene sequence: CDR1 GTSNPN, CDR2 SVGIG (reference sequence). CDR3 length: 13 amino acids. Trimming stripped 1 base from V and 4 bases from J, with 11 bases between. The CDR3, as DNA: TGTGCCTGGAGTGAGGGAGCGGCATACGAGCAGTACTTC. It encodes CAWSEGAAYEQYF.